This is a list of T cell receptor beta chains from one sample in a study of regulatory T cells in long-lasting Graves disease. MiXCR, run by TCRdb on the multiplex PCR reads, gives a single entry per CDR3 protein. The sample includes approximately 480,000 distinct CDR3 sequences, around 16% seen only once; the top ten take more than 10%. These data also featured in a second study, about T cells in Graves' hyperthyroidism and ophthalmopathy.

Here the sequenced sample was peripheral blood mononuclear cells (PBMCs), taken at new diagnosis, from a patient treated with antithyroid drugs. The origin of the receptors is a man between 35 and 55 years old with Graves disease. CDR3s include the opening cysteine and the closing phenylalanine or tryptophan. A D gene is named only where the DNA matches it firmly. Not every row has a clone size; where given, it reads once, few, many or a size class.

DNA: TGTGCCAGCAGTTACAACTATGGCTACACCTTC
CDR3: CASSYNYGYTF
D: NA
J: TRBJ1-2
size: many
V: TRBV12-3/TRBV12-4

DNA: TGCGCCAGCAGCTCCATGGGGTACAATGAGCAGTTCTTC
CDR3: CASSSMGYNEQFF
D: NA
J: TRBJ2-1
size: few
V: TRBV5-1

DNA: TGTGCCAGCAGCCAAGTTGGGACAGGGGATCGAAAGACCCAGTACTTC
CDR3: CASSQVGTGDRKTQYF
D: TRBD1
J: TRBJ2-5
size: many
V: TRBV3-1

DNA: TGTGCCAGCAGTGGAAAACGGGACTATGGCTACACCTTC
CDR3: CASSGKRDYGYTF
D: NA
J: TRBJ1-2
size: few
V: TRBV12-3/TRBV12-4

DNA: TGTGCCAGCAGTTTATCTACGGTGTATGGCTACACCTTC
CDR3: CASSLSTVYGYTF
D: NA
J: TRBJ1-2
size: many
V: TRBV28

DNA: TGTGCCTGGAGTGTTACGGCCGCTAACTATGGCTACACCTTC
CDR3: CAWSVTAANYGYTF
D: NA
J: TRBJ1-2
size: many
V: TRBV30

DNA: TGTGCCAGCAGCTTAGCGGTGAGCAATTCACCCCTCCACTTT
CDR3: CASSLAVSNSPLHF
D: NA
J: TRBJ1-6
size: many
V: TRBV13

DNA: TGTGCCAGCTCACCGAGGCAGGGGCAGTACGAGCAGTACTTC
CDR3: CASSPRQGQYEQYF
D: NA
J: TRBJ2-7
size: many
V: TRBV18

DNA: TGTGCCAGTAGCCGACAGGGGGAGAACTATGGCTACACCTTC
CDR3: CASSRQGENYGYTF
D: TRBD1
J: TRBJ1-2
size: few
V: TRBV19

DNA: TGTGCCAGTAGCAACCTAGCGGGAGGCCAGACCAATGAGCAGTTCTTC
CDR3: CASSNLAGGQTNEQFF
D: TRBD2
J: TRBJ2-1
size: NA
V: TRBV19

DNA: TGTGCCAGCAGTTCCCCTACAGGGGGCATGGGTGGCAATCAGCCCCAGCATTTT
CDR3: CASSSPTGGMGGNQPQHF
D: TRBD1
J: TRBJ1-5
size: many
V: TRBV28

DNA: TGTGCCATCGCCGGGACCTGGGACAGTGAGCAGTTCTTC
CDR3: CAIAGTWDSEQFF
D: TRBD1
J: TRBJ2-1
size: many
V: TRBV10-3

DNA: TGTGCCAGCAGTTGGGCGAACACCGGGGAGCTGTTTTTT
CDR3: CASSWANTGELFF
D: NA
J: TRBJ2-2
size: few
V: TRBV12-3/TRBV12-4

DNA: TGTGCCAGCAGCGTAGAGGGTAGCGGTTCCTACAATGAGCAGTTCTTC
CDR3: CASSVEGSGSYNEQFF
D: NA
J: TRBJ2-1
size: few
V: TRBV9

DNA: TGCAGTGCTAGAGATCTGAGCGGGAGTCGGAGCACAGATACGCAGTATTTT
CDR3: CSARDLSGSRSTDTQYF
D: TRBD2
J: TRBJ2-3
size: many
V: TRBV20-1

DNA: TGTGCCAGCAGGCAGGGAACTGGAAACACCATATATTTT
CDR3: CASRQGTGNTIYF
D: NA
J: TRBJ1-3
size: few
V: TRBV28

DNA: TGCGCCAGCAGCTTGGCTGGGGGGCGCGGGTATGGCTACACCTTC
CDR3: CASSLAGGRGYGYTF
D: NA
J: TRBJ1-2
size: many
V: TRBV5-1

DNA: TGTGCCACCAGTGATCCGGGCCTCTATGGCTACACCTTC
CDR3: CATSDPGLYGYTF
D: NA
J: TRBJ1-2
size: NA
V: TRBV6-2/TRBV6-3

DNA: TGTGCCAGCAGCTTAAGGGACGGCGAGACCCAGTACTTC
CDR3: CASSLRDGETQYF
D: NA
J: TRBJ2-5
size: once
V: TRBV7-3

DNA: TGTGCCAGCCGAACAGGGTTTAACACCGGGGAGCTGTTTTTT
CDR3: CASRTGFNTGELFF
D: NA
J: TRBJ2-2
size: NA
V: TRBV6-1

DNA: TGTGCCAGTAGTATACGCCAGGGGATTGGTTACAATGAGCAGTTCTTC
CDR3: CASSIRQGIGYNEQFF
D: NA
J: TRBJ2-1
size: NA
V: TRBV19

DNA: TGTGCCAGCAGCTTAGCAGGACAGGGGGGGGCTGAGCAGTTCTTC
CDR3: CASSLAGQGGAEQFF
D: TRBD1
J: TRBJ2-1
size: few
V: TRBV7-2

DNA: TGTGCCAGCAGCTTGTTCAGGGGAGCTAATGAAAAACTGTTTTTT
CDR3: CASSLFRGANEKLFF
D: NA
J: TRBJ1-4
size: NA
V: TRBV7-2

DNA: TGCGCCAGCAGCTTGGGACAGGGTGATTCACCCCTCCACTTT
CDR3: CASSLGQGDSPLHF
D: TRBD1
J: TRBJ1-6
size: few
V: TRBV5-1

DNA: TGTGCCAGCAGGACACCATCCACAGATACGCAGTATTTT
CDR3: CASRTPSTDTQYF
D: NA
J: TRBJ2-3
size: many
V: TRBV6-1

DNA: TGTGCCAGCAGGACCGGGACAGGGGGCCAAGCTGGAAACACCATATATTTT
CDR3: CASRTGTGGQAGNTIYF
D: TRBD1
J: TRBJ1-3
size: NA
V: TRBV5-5

DNA: TGTGCCAGCAGCTCCGAGGGGGGCCAGCAGTACTTC
CDR3: CASSSEGGQQYF
D: NA
J: TRBJ2-7
size: many
V: TRBV7-3

DNA: TGTGCCAGCAGTGAACCCCATGGCGGGGTCCTATCCTACGAGCAGTACTTC
CDR3: CASSEPHGGVLSYEQYF
D: NA
J: TRBJ2-7
size: NA
V: TRBV6-2/TRBV6-3

DNA: TGCAGTGCTAGAGGGACTAGCGGGGCCCACCTGGAGCAGTTCTTC
CDR3: CSARGTSGAHLEQFF
D: TRBD2
J: TRBJ2-1
size: once
V: TRBV20-1

DNA: TGTGCCAGCAGCCCCGGGACGATCCAAGAGACCCAGTACTTC
CDR3: CASSPGTIQETQYF
D: NA
J: TRBJ2-5
size: few
V: TRBV5-4

DNA: TGTGCCAGCAGCTCCGGGACTAGCGGTTACAATGAGCAGTTCTTC
CDR3: CASSSGTSGYNEQFF
D: TRBD2
J: TRBJ2-1
size: many
V: TRBV11-2

DNA: TGCAGTGCCCCCCCCGGACGGAAAATCGACAATGAGCAGTTCTTC
CDR3: CSAPPGRKIDNEQFF
D: NA
J: TRBJ2-1
size: few
V: TRBV20-1

DNA: TGTGCCAGCAGGCGGGGAGCGAACACCGGGGAGCTGTTTTTT
CDR3: CASRRGANTGELFF
D: NA
J: TRBJ2-2
size: NA
V: TRBV7-3

DNA: TGTGCCAGCAGCGCGTATTCGACAGGGGGCGAAGAGACCCAGTACTTC
CDR3: CASSAYSTGGEETQYF
D: TRBD1
J: TRBJ2-5
size: few
V: TRBV9

DNA: TGCGCCAGCAGCCAAGGACCCGTAAGTGGCAATGAGCAGTTCTTC
CDR3: CASSQGPVSGNEQFF
D: NA
J: TRBJ2-1
size: many
V: TRBV5-1

DNA: TGTGCCAGCAGCTTAGGAGGACTAGCGGTTCCGCAGTATTTT
CDR3: CASSLGGLAVPQYF
D: TRBD2
J: TRBJ2-3
size: many
V: TRBV11-2

DNA: TGTGCCAGCAGCCCACGGACGGCGGGGGTTATAGCCAAAAACATTCAGTACTTC
CDR3: CASSPRTAGVIAKNIQYF
D: TRBD2
J: TRBJ2-4
size: many
V: TRBV11-1

DNA: TGTGCCAGCAGCTTAGCCGGGACTAGCGTAGCGGATACGCAGTATTTT
CDR3: CASSLAGTSVADTQYF
D: TRBD2
J: TRBJ2-3
size: NA
V: TRBV7-6

DNA: TGTGCCAGCAGCCGGAGTCCCGGGACAGGGGGCAATAGCAATCAGCCCCAGCATTTT
CDR3: CASSRSPGTGGNSNQPQHF
D: TRBD1
J: TRBJ1-5
size: few
V: TRBV5-4

DNA: TGTGCCACCAGTGATCCCACCGGGACAGGGACCTACAATGAGCAGTTCTTC
CDR3: CATSDPTGTGTYNEQFF
D: TRBD1
J: TRBJ2-1
size: many
V: TRBV24-1

DNA: TGTGCCAGCAGCAAACAGGGGTTGCCCTACGAGCAGTACTTC
CDR3: CASSKQGLPYEQYF
D: TRBD1
J: TRBJ2-7
size: many
V: TRBV11-1

DNA: TGTGCCAGCAGCTTAGCATCCCTAGCGGGAGTTTCAGATACGCAGTATTTT
CDR3: CASSLASLAGVSDTQYF
D: TRBD2
J: TRBJ2-3
size: NA
V: TRBV7-2

DNA: TGTGCCAGCAGCTTAGGTGCGGGAGGGCCTAACACCGGGGAGCTGTTTTTT
CDR3: CASSLGAGGPNTGELFF
D: TRBD2
J: TRBJ2-2
size: many
V: TRBV7-3

DNA: TGCAGTGCCCTCTACAGGGGAGCAGCCTACGAGCAGTACTTC
CDR3: CSALYRGAAYEQYF
D: TRBD1
J: TRBJ2-7
size: many
V: TRBV20-1

DNA: TGTGCCTGGAGATCGGAGCAAGGGAGGCCCGGGGAGCTGTTTTTT
CDR3: CAWRSEQGRPGELFF
D: NA
J: TRBJ2-2
size: NA
V: TRBV30

DNA: TGTGCCAGCAATCCAACAGGGAGCTCCTATAATTCACCCCTCCACTTT
CDR3: CASNPTGSSYNSPLHF
D: NA
J: TRBJ1-6
size: NA
V: TRBV28

DNA: TGTGCCAGCAGTTACGGAGGCTTGGCACAGCAGTACTTC
CDR3: CASSYGGLAQQYF
D: NA
J: TRBJ2-7
size: many
V: TRBV6-2/TRBV6-3

DNA: TGTGCCAGCAGCTTTTCAGGGGGCTGGGGCTACACCTTC
CDR3: CASSFSGGWGYTF
D: TRBD1
J: TRBJ1-2
size: few
V: TRBV2

DNA: TGCGCCAGCAGCTTGGAAGGGGCCCCCCATCAGCCCCAGCATTTT
CDR3: CASSLEGAPHQPQHF
D: NA
J: TRBJ1-5
size: many
V: TRBV5-1

DNA: TGTGCCAGCAGTTGGACAGGTGAAGCTTTCTTT
CDR3: CASSWTGEAFF
D: TRBD1
J: TRBJ1-1
size: few
V: TRBV6-2/TRBV6-3

DNA: TGTGCCATCTCCGTGGGAACCTCCTACGAGCAGTACTTC
CDR3: CAISVGTSYEQYF
D: NA
J: TRBJ2-7
size: many
V: TRBV6-2/TRBV6-3